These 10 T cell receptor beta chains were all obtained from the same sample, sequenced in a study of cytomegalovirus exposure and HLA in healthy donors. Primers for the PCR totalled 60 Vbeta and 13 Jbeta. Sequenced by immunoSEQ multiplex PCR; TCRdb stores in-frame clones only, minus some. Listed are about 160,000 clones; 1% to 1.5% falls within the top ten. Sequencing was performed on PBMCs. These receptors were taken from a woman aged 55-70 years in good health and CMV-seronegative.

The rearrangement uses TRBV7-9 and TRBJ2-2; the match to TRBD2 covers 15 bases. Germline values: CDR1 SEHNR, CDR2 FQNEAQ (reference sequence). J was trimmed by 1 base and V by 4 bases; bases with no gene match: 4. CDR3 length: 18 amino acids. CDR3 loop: CASSSWGLAGGNTGELFF. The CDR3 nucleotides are TGTGCCAGCAGCTCGTGGGGACTAGCGGGAGGGAACACCGGGGAGCTGTTTTTT. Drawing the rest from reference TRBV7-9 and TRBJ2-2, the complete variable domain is DTGVSQNPRHKITKRGQNVTFRCDPISEHNRLYWYRQTLGQGPEFLTYFQNEAQLEKSRLLSDRFSAERPKGSFSTLEIQRTEQGDSAMYLCASSSWGLAGGNTGELFFGEGSRLTVL.

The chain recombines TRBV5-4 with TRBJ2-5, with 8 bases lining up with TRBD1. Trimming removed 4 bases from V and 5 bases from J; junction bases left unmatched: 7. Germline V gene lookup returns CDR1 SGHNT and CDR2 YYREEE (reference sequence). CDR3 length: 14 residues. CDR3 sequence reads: CASSQRTGGETQYF. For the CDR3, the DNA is TGTGCCAGCAGCCAACGAACAGGGGGGGAGACCCAGTACTTC.

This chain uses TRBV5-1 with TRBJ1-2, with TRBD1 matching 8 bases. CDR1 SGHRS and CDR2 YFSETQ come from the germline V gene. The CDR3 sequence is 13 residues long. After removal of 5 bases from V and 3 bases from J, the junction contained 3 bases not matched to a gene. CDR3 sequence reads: CASRPGQDYGYTF. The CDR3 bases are TGCGCCAGCAGACCGGGACAGGACTATGGCTACACCTTC.

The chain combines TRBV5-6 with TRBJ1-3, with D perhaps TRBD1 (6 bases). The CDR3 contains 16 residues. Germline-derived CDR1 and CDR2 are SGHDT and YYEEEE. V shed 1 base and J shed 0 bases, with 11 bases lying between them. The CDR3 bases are TGTGCCAGCAGCTTGCAGGGGACGAACTCTGGAAACACCATATATTTT. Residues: CASSLQGTNSGNTIYF.

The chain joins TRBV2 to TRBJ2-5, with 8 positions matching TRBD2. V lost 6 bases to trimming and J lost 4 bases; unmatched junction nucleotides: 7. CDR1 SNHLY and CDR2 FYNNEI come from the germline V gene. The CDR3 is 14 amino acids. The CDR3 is CASREIAGRETQYF. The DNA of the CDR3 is TGTGCCAGCAGGGAGATAGCGGGGAGAGAGACCCAGTACTTC.

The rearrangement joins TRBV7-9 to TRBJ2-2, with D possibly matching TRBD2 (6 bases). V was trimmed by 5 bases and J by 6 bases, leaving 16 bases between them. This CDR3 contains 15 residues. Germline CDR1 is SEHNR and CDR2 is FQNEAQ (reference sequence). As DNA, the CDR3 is TGTGCCAGCAGCGGACGGGGAGCGGGCCCCGGGGAGCTGTTTTTT. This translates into CASSGRGAGPGELFF.

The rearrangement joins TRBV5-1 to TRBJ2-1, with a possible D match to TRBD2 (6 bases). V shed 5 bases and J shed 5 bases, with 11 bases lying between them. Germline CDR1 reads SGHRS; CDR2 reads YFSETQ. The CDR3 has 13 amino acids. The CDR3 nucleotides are TGCGCCAGCAGGGCGGGGAGTAACAATGAGCAGTTCTTC. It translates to CASRAGSNNEQFF.

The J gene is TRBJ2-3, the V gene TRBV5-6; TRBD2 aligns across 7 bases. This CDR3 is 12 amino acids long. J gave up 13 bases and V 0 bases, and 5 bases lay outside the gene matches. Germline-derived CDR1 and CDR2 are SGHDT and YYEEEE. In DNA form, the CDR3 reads TGTGCCAGCAGCTTGGGGCTAGCGGATGAGTATTTT. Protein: CASSLGLADEYF.

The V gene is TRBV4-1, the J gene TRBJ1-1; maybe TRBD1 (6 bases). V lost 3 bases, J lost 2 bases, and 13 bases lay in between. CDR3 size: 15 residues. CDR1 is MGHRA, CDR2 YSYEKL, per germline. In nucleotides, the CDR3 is TGCGCCAGCAGCCAGACTAACAGGGTTAACACTGAAGCTTTCTTT. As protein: CASSQTNRVNTEAFF.

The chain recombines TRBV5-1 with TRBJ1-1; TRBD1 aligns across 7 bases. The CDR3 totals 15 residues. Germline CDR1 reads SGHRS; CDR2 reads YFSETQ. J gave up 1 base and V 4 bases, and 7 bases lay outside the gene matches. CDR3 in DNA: TGCGCCAGCAGCGGGACAGTGTCCGCGAACACTGAAGCTTTCTTT. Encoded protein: CASSGTVSANTEAFF.